This is a list of T cell receptor beta chains from one sample in a study of T cell repertoires in cytomegalovirus infection. MiXCR, applied by TCRdb to the reads, yields one record per CDR3 protein. The data hold about 180,000 distinct CDR3 sequences, with 15% to 20% observed a single time. The sequencing input was CD8+ T cells from PBMCs. These TCRs come from a human donor in good health (CMV status not recorded). Some clones in this sample may be carry-over from other donors' samples. The CDR3 runs from the conserved cysteine through the conserved F or W. A D gene is named only where the DNA matches it firmly.

d_call,v_call,cdr3_aa
TRBD1,TRBV6-2/TRBV6-3,CASSPFGQGSDTQYF
.,TRBV24-1,CATSDSPNRDKTNRYTF
.,TRBV5-5,CASSPLNLGREQFF
TRBD2,TRBV7-2,CASSRTSGGFSSTGELFF
.,TRBV6-6,CASGIPDTQYF
.,TRBV19,CASNRRGNTEAFF
.,TRBV6-5,CASSYSGRVTSNYGYTF
.,TRBV28,CASTELTYTEAFF
TRBD2,TRBV3-1,CASSQDPVVGSGGKSYNEQFF
.,TRBV20-1,CSARERTENTEAFF
.,TRBV28,CANSSTKALIYEQYF
TRBD1,TRBV6-6,CASSLTGVWSNEQFF
TRBD1,TRBV20-1,CSARDEGADYGYTF
TRBD2,TRBV20-1,CSARDLFGGVMQNEQFF
TRBD2,TRBV7-6,CASSLKLAGGNEQFF
TRBD1,TRBV6-4,CASSDEDRGGNQPQHF
TRBD2,TRBV12-3/TRBV12-4,CASSQGLAGGTDTQYF
.,TRBV10-1,CASSESSGELFF
.,TRBV5-6,CASSFPQVSWPQGNEQFF
.,TRBV6-2/TRBV6-3,CASRRKAQGLGVAFF
TRBD1,TRBV6-2/TRBV6-3,CATDRGQDYEQYF
TRBD1,TRBV20-1,CSARSSETGGTEAFF
.,TRBV19,CASRPDRIPGTQYF
TRBD1,TRBV2,CASRRDSSGANVLTF
.,TRBV7-9,CASSHTRLRAEQYF
.,TRBV7-2,CASSPRIITEAFF
.,TRBV12-3/TRBV12-4,CASKGLDQPQHF
TRBD1,TRBV20-1,CSARRYRGRHNEQFF
.,TRBV6-5,CASSYGFRAEAFF
TRBD2,TRBV20-1,CSARVWRGESRSYNEQFF
.,TRBV6-1,CASDRIKMNTEAFF